The text below deals with one T cell receptor beta chain. Clones were sequenced by immunoSEQ multiplex PCR, and TCRdb holds only the in-frame ones, with some missing. The sample includes 60,000 to 95,000 clones, less than 85% seen only once; the top ten take roughly 2.2%. CDR3 size: 15 residues. CDR1 is SGHTA and CDR2 is FQGNSA in the germline V gene. These data come from a study of radiation and T cells in renal cell carcinoma. This sample's time point: blood 4 weeks post-SBRT, at nephrectomy. The treatment is: 15 Gy SBRT to primary tumor, nephrectomy 4 weeks later. The chain uses TRBV7-2 and TRBJ2-5, with 8 bases fitting TRBD1. The J call may be mistaken, given a closer DNA end match to TRBJ2-7. This specimen consisted of blood, obtained from a patient whose treatment included radiotherapy and nephrectomy. The sequence came from an older woman with renal cell carcinoma. CDR3 sequence (DNA): TGTGCCAGCAGCTTCCAGGGGGCCATAATGTACGAGCAGTACTTC. Protein sequence: CASSFQGAIMYEQYF.